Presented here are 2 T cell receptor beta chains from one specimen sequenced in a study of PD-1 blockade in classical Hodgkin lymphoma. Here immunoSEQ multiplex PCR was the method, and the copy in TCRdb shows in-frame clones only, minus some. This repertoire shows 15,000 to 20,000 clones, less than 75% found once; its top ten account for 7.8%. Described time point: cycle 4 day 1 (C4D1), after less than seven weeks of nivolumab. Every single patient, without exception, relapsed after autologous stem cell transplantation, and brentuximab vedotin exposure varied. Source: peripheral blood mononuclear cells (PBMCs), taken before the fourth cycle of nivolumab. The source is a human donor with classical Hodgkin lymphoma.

The CDR3 reads CASSPTGLRDTQYF. CDR3 bases: TGTGCCAGCAGTCCTACAGGGTTGCGAGATACGCAGTATTTT. The chain recombines TRBV27 with TRBJ2-3; D might be TRBD1 (6 bases). Germline loops: CDR1 MNHEY, CDR2 SMNVEV (reference sequence). The CDR3 extends over 14 amino acids. The V end lost 5 bases, the J end lost 5 bases, and 14 bases lay between the germline ends.

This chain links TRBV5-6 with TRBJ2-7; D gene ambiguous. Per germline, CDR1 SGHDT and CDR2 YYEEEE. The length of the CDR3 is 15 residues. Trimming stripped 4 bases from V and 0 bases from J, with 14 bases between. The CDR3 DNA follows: TGTGCCAGCAGCCGCCCGGGCACCTCCTCCTACGAGCAGTACTTC. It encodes CASSRPGTSSYEQYF.